One sample yielded the 28 T cell receptor beta chains listed below, sequenced in a study of cytomegalovirus exposure and HLA in healthy donors. With 60 Vbeta and 13 Jbeta primers, the PCR was carried out. Produced via immunoSEQ multiplex PCR; TCRdb's table is partial and in-frame only. The table includes some 180,000 clones, around three quarters detected once. Specimen: PBMCs. The receptors originated from a man younger than 45 in good health and CMV-seronegative.

The chain joins TRBV30 to TRBJ2-5; D is possibly TRBD1 (5 bases). The J call may be mistaken, given a closer DNA end match to TRBJ2-7. The CDR3 runs to 16 residues. Germline assignment: CDR1 GTSNPN and CDR2 SVGIG (reference sequence). The CDR3 loop reads CAWSVQVDASSYEQYF. The CDR3 DNA reads as TGTGCCTGGAGTGTACAGGTTGACGCCAGCTCCTACGAGCAGTACTTC.

The chain employs TRBV5-4 and TRBJ2-3, with TRBD1 matching 10 bases. The V gene end was trimmed by 3 bases and the J gene end by 7 bases; junction bases not matched to a gene: 8. The V gene's germline CDR1 is SGHNT and CDR2 YYREEE (reference sequence). This CDR3 comprises 15 residues. CDR3 coding DNA: TGTGCCAGCAGCTCGACGGGACAGGGGATTAATACGCAGTATTTT. Translating it yields CASSSTGQGINTQYF.

The CDR3 region has the DNA TGTGCCAGCAGTGACTCCCGGACAGGGGGCACCCAGTACTTC. This sequence encodes CASSDSRTGGTQYF. The chain uses TRBV6-4 and TRBJ2-5, with 11 bases identical to TRBD1. The trim removed 0 bases at V and 8 bases at J, leaving 2 bases unmatched. CDR3 length: 14 residues. CDR1 and CDR2 (germline): MRHNA, SNTAGT.

This clone was seen more than once but under ten times. The chain joins TRBV5-4 to TRBJ2-1, with 12 bases aligning to TRBD1. The CDR3 covers 20 residues. Trimming at V came to 0 bases and at J to 3 bases, leaving 13 bases not matched to a gene. Germline CDR1 is SGHNT and CDR2 is YYREEE (reference sequence). The DNA of the CDR3 is TGTGCCAGCAGCTTGGGGGGGGCCGGGACAGGGGGCGCTTTCTACAATGAGCAGTTCTTC. The encoded protein is CASSLGGAGTGGAFYNEQFF.

This clone was observed a handful of times. V is TRBV5-1 and J is TRBJ2-7; D is possibly TRBD1 (5 bases). CDR3 size: 12 residues. Germline lookup yields CDR1 SGHRS and CDR2 YFSETQ. V was pared by 5 bases and J by 8 bases, with 14 bases between. The CDR3 DNA reads as TGCGCCAGCAGTCCTGACAGAGCAAAGCAGTACTTC. Residues: CASSPDRAKQYF.

V and J are TRBV7-6 and TRBJ2-3; D perhaps matches TRBD2 (6 bases). Trimming removed 1 base at V and 1 base at J, with 12 bases between. The CDR3 is 16 amino acids. Germline assignment: CDR1 SGHVS and CDR2 FNYEAQ. CDR3 coding DNA: TGTGCCAGCAGCTTAGGAGGTAGCGGCCGCACAGATACGCAGTATTTT. Its protein product is CASSLGGSGRTDTQYF.

The chain links TRBV6-5 to TRBJ1-4; unclear D gene. Looked up from germline, CDR1 is MNHEY and CDR2 is SVGAGI. The CDR3 is 14 residues long. Between the trimmed V and J ends, which lost 0 bases and 5 bases, there was a span of 7 bases. The CDR3 loop reads CASSYSTGNEKLFF. CDR3 DNA: TGTGCCAGCAGTTACTCGACGGGGAATGAAAAACTGTTTTTT.

The V call is TRBV30, the J call TRBJ2-2; TRBD1 aligns across 7 bases. The length of the CDR3 is 15 residues. V lost 0 bases to trimming and J lost 5 bases; unmatched junction nucleotides: 6. Germline CDR1 and CDR2: GTSNPN and SVGIG (reference sequence). The CDR3 here is CAWSVDPGGTGELFF. In DNA form, the CDR3 reads TGTGCCTGGAGTGTAGATCCAGGGGGTACCGGGGAGCTGTTTTTT.

The J gene is TRBJ2-2, the V gene TRBV27; D is undetermined. V shed 5 bases and J shed 0 bases, with 4 bases lying between them. Looked up from germline, CDR1 is MNHEY and CDR2 is SMNVEV (reference sequence). This CDR3 is built from 13 residues. The CDR3 loop reads CASSQTNTGELFF. The CDR3 bases are TGTGCCAGCAGTCAGACGAACACCGGGGAGCTGTTTTTT.

The chain's CDR3 is CASSPTGSGELFF. The DNA for the CDR3 is TGCGCCAGCAGCCCTACAGGGTCCGGGGAGCTGTTTTTT. V is TRBV5-1 and J is TRBJ2-2, with D maybe TRBD1 (6 bases). The ends were cut back, 4 bases at V and 6 bases at J, with 10 bases in the middle. Looked up from germline, CDR1 is SGHRS and CDR2 is YFSETQ. The CDR3 length is 13 residues.

The gene calls are TRBV7-6 and TRBJ2-7; TRBD1 matches 7 bases. CDR3 length: 13 residues. Trimming cost V 2 bases and J 2 bases; bases outside gene matches: 0. CDR1 is SGHVS and CDR2 is FNYEAQ in the germline V gene. The CDR3: CASSLTGAYEQYF. In DNA, the CDR3 is TGTGCCAGCAGCTTAACAGGGGCCTACGAGCAGTACTTC.

The chain couples TRBV6-1 to TRBJ2-5, with 10 bases fitting TRBD1. V lost 4 bases and J lost 7; bases outside the gene matches: 6. Germline CDR1 reads MNHNS; CDR2 reads SASEGT. The CDR3 has 14 amino acids. Here the CDR3 DNA reads TGTGCCAGCAGTGCGGGACAGGGGTTTGGGACCCAGTACTTC. Its translation is CASSAGQGFGTQYF.

The chain links TRBV5-6 to TRBJ1-1; 7 nucleotides match TRBD1. Germline CDR1 SGHDT, CDR2 YYEEEE. CDR3 size: 15 residues. The V gene end was trimmed by 5 bases and the J gene end by 6 bases; junction bases not matched to a gene: 13. The CDR3 region has the DNA TGTGCCAGCAGTCCCCCACAGGGGCCCGCCGCTGAAGCTTTCTTT. Protein: CASSPPQGPAAEAFF. Full variable domain (remainder filled in from reference TRBV5-6 and TRBJ1-1): DAGVTQSPTHLIKTRGQQVTLRCSPKSGHDTVSWYQQALGQGPQFIFQYYEEEERQRGNFPDRFSGHQFPNYSSELNVNALLLGDSALYLCASSPPQGPAAEAFFGQGTRLTVV.

The chain is built from TRBV6-9 and TRBJ1-2, with D perhaps matching TRBD1 (5 bases). Trimming pared 2 bases from V and 7 bases from J, leaving 14 bases between. This CDR3 spans 14 amino acids. Looked up from germline, CDR1 is MNHGY and CDR2 is SVAAGI. CDR3 sequence reads: CASSYKGNGSGYTF. CDR3 in DNA: TGTGCCAGCAGTTATAAGGGGAATGGGTCTGGCTACACCTTC.

The chain employs TRBV7-9 and TRBJ2-3; D is ambiguous. CDR3 size: 15 residues. Between the trimmed V and J ends, which lost 3 bases and 0 bases, there was a span of 10 bases. Germline lookup yields CDR1 SEHNR and CDR2 FQNEAQ (reference sequence). CDR3 nucleotide sequence: TGTGCCAGCAGCTTTGGTGGTACTAGCACAGATACGCAGTATTTT. Translated, it gives CASSFGGTSTDTQYF.

V is TRBV11-2 and J is TRBJ1-6, with 8 bases identical to TRBD1. The germline V gene encodes CDR1 SGHAT and CDR2 FQNNGV. V was clipped by 2 bases and J by 15 bases; unmatched bases: 6. The CDR3 sequence is 13 residues long. CDR3 bases: TGTGCCAGCAGCTTACCATCACAGGGGGTCCTCCACTTT. It encodes CASSLPSQGVLHF.

The chain combines TRBV7-2 with TRBJ1-2; tentative D call: TRBD1 (6 bases). With 5 bases removed from V and 3 bases from J, the gap between germline ends came to 16 bases. The CDR3 consists of 15 residues. Germline V gene data show CDR1 as SGHTA and CDR2 as FQGNSA. The chain's CDR3 is CASSPLGGGDYGYTF. CDR3 in DNA: TGTGCCAGCAGCCCCCTAGGGGGGGGAGACTATGGCTACACCTTC.

The genes are TRBV5-1 and TRBJ2-1; D uncertain. V lost 0 bases and J 0 bases, leaving 7 bases between the germline ends. The CDR3 totals 15 residues. The germline gives CDR1 SGHRS, CDR2 YFSETQ. CDR3 in DNA: TGCGCCAGCAGCTTGGGACTTTCCTCCTACAATGAGCAGTTCTTC. It yields the protein CASSLGLSSYNEQFF.

The chain employs TRBV5-1 and TRBJ1-3; weak D call: TRBD1 (6 bases). Trimming left V 0 bases short and J 0 bases short, with 10 bases between. CDR3 length equals 16 residues. The V gene's germline CDR1 is SGHRS and CDR2 YFSETQ. For the CDR3, the DNA is TGCGCCAGCAGCTTGGGGGGGCCAGTCTCTGGAAACACCATATATTTT. Protein sequence: CASSLGGPVSGNTIYF.

The chain couples TRBV4-1 to TRBJ1-1; perhaps TRBD1 as D (6 bases). Germline CDR1 is MGHRA and CDR2 is YSYEKL. The CDR3 covers 16 residues. Deletions cut 0 bases from V and 3 bases from J, with 14 bases between. CDR3: CASSQDRGAVDTEAFF. CDR3 bases: TGCGCCAGCAGCCAAGATCGGGGGGCGGTCGACACTGAAGCTTTCTTT.

The chain uses TRBV10-3 and TRBJ2-7; 8 nucleotides match TRBD2. The V and J ends lost 0 bases and 4 bases, in that order; junction bases with no gene match: 5. Germline-derived CDR1 and CDR2 are ENHRY and SYGVKD. The CDR3 runs 15 residues. In DNA, the CDR3 is TGTGCCATCAGTGAGTCTTTAGCGGGACCTTACGAGCAGTACTTC. Its translation is CAISESLAGPYEQYF.

The chain carries TRBV7-2 and TRBJ1-5; D is perhaps TRBD1 (6 bases). Per germline, CDR1 SGHTA and CDR2 FQGNSA. The CDR3 spans 15 residues. V was pared by 4 bases and J by 5 bases, with 15 bases between. CDR3 sequence reads: CASSSTGTLDQPQHF. CDR3 coding DNA: TGTGCCAGCAGCTCAACAGGGACCCTCGATCAGCCCCAGCATTTT.

The chain links TRBV10-3 to TRBJ1-1, with TRBD1 identical over 8 bases. This CDR3 is 15 amino acids long. Germline CDR1 ENHRY, CDR2 SYGVKD. V trimming: 4 bases; J trimming: 2 bases; junction bases outside the gene matches: 6. For the CDR3, the DNA is TGTGCCATCAGTGGGGGACAGGCTCTAAACACTGAAGCTTTCTTT. Translated: CAISGGQALNTEAFF.

The chain couples TRBV30 to TRBJ2-2, with D possibly matching TRBD1 (6 bases). CDR3 length equals 16 residues. Between the trimmed V and J ends, which lost 2 bases and 5 bases, there was a span of 18 bases. Germline lookup yields CDR1 GTSNPN and CDR2 SVGIG (reference sequence). The DNA for the CDR3 is TGTGCCTGGAGTCCTCTCCTCACAGGGAAGACCGGGGAGCTGTTTTTT. It specifies CAWSPLLTGKTGELFF.

This clone appeared once. The chain combines TRBV29-1 with TRBJ1-1; tentatively, D is TRBD1 (5 bases). V lost 0 bases and J 1 base, leaving 9 bases between the germline ends. The CDR3 is 14 amino acids. Germline assignment: CDR1 SQVTM and CDR2 ANQGSEA. Here the CDR3 reads CSVEEQGGNTEAFF. The CDR3 DNA reads as TGCAGCGTTGAAGAGCAGGGTGGGAACACTGAAGCTTTCTTT.

The rearrangement joins TRBV7-8 to TRBJ2-5; no definite D call. V gave up 6 bases and J gave up 0 bases, with 11 bases separating them. The germline gives CDR1 SGHVS, CDR2 FQNEAQ. The CDR3 consists of 14 residues. The CDR3 here is CASRGRTHQETQYF. The DNA of the CDR3 is TGTGCCAGCAGGGGCCGAACACACCAAGAGACCCAGTACTTC. The variable domain in full, with the rest retrieved from reference TRBV7-8 and TRBJ2-5, is GAGVSQSPRYKVAKRGQDVALRCDPISGHVSLFWYQQALGQGPEFLTYFQNEAQLDKSGLPSDRFFAERPEGSVSTLKIQRTQQEDSAVYLCASRGRTHQETQYFGPGTRLLVL.

The rearrangement joins TRBV19 to TRBJ2-1; weak D call: TRBD1 (6 bases). The CDR3 covers 16 residues. CDR1 is LNHDA and CDR2 is SQIVND in the germline V gene (reference sequence). The V end was cut by 3 bases, the J end by 8 bases, with 20 bases between. The CDR3 DNA sequence: TGTGCCAGTAGTATCCCCCTGGGGCAGGGGAGCGATGAGCAGTTCTTC. Encoded protein: CASSIPLGQGSDEQFF.

The CDR3 sequence: CASSVTQLTGLQETQYF. CDR3 nucleotides: TGCGCCAGCAGCGTGACTCAGTTGACAGGGTTACAAGAGACCCAGTACTTC. This chain connects TRBV4-1 to TRBJ2-5; 7 nucleotides align to TRBD1. J was trimmed by 2 bases and V by 5 bases; bases with no gene match: 14. Germline values: CDR1 MGHRA, CDR2 YSYEKL. The CDR3 is 17 amino acids.